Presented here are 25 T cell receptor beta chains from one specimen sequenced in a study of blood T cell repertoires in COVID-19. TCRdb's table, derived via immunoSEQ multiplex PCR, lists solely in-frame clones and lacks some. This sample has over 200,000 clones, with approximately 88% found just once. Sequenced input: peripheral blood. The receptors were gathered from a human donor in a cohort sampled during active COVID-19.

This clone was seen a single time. The DNA for the CDR3 is TGTGCCAGCAGTACGGGACTAGTTCCCTACAATGAGCAGTTCTTC. This gives the protein CASSTGLVPYNEQFF. The chain combines TRBV6-5 with TRBJ2-1; 8 nucleotides line up with TRBD2. Trimming removed 5 bases from V and 2 bases from J; junction bases left unmatched: 5. Germline CDR1 reads MNHEY; CDR2 reads SVGAGI. The CDR3 extends over 15 amino acids.

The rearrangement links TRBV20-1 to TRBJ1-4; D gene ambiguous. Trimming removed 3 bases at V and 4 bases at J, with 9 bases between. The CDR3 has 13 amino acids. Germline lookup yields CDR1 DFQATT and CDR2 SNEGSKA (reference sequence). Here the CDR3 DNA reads TGCAGTGCTAGTGCTCGGGGTAATGAAAAACTGTTTTTT. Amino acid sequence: CSASARGNEKLFF.

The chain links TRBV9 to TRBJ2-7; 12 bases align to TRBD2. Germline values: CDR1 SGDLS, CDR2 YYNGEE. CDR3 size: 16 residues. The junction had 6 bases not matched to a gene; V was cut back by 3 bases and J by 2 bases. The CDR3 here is CASSARLAGDPYEQYF. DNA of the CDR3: TGTGCCAGCAGCGCCCGACTAGCGGGGGACCCCTACGAGCAGTACTTC.

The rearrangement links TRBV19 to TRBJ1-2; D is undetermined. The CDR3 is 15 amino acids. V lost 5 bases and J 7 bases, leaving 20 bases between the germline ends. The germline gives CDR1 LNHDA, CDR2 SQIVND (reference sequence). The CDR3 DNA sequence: TGTGCCAGTAGTCACCTTCCGGGGAAGGCAGGTGGCTACACCTTC. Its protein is CASSHLPGKAGGYTF.

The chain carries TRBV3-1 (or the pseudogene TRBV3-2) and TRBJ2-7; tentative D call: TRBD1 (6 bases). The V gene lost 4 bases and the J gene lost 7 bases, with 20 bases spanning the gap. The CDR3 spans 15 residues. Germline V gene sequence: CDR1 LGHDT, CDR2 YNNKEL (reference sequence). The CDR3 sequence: CASSRSQGWGREQYF. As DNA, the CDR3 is TGTGCCAGCAGCCGGAGCCAGGGGTGGGGGCGAGAGCAGTACTTC.

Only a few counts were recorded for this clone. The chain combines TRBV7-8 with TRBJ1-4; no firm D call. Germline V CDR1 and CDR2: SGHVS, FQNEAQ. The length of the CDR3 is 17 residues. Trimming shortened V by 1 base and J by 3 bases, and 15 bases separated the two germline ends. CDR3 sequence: CASSLGGRAGPNEKLFF. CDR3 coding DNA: TGTGCCAGCAGCTTAGGAGGGAGGGCCGGCCCTAATGAAAAACTGTTTTTT.

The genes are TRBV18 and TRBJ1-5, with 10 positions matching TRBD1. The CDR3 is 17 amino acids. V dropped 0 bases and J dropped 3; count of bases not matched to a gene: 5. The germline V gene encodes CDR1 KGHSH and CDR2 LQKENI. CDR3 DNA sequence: TGTGCCAGCTCACCACCCCCGACAGGGGGCACCAATCAGCCCCAGCATTTT. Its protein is CASSPPPTGGTNQPQHF.

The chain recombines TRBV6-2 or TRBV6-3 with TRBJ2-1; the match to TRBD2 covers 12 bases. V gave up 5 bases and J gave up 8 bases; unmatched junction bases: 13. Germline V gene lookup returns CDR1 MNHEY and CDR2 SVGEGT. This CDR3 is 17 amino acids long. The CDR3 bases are TGTGCCAGCAGTCGGGGGACTAGCGGGTACCTCGGGGATGAGCAGTTCTTC. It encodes CASSRGTSGYLGDEQFF.

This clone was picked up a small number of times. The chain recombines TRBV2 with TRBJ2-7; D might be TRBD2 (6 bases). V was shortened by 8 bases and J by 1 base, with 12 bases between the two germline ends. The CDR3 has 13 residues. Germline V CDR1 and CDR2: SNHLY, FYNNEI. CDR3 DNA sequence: TGTGCCAGCCGAACCGGGAGATCCTACGAGCAGTACTTC. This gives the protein CASRTGRSYEQYF.

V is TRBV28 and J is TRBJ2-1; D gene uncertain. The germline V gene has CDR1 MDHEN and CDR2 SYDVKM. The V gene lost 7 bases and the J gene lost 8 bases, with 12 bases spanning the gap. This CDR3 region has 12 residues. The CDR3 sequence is CASTSKPDEQFF. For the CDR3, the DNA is TGTGCCAGCACATCGAAGCCCGATGAGCAGTTCTTC.

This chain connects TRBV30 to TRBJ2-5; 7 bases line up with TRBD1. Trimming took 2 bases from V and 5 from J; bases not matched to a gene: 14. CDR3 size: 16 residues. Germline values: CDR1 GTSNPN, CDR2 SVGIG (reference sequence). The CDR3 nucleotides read TGTGCCTGGAGTCCTGACCTACAGGGGATTCTTGAGACCCAGTACTTC. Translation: CAWSPDLQGILETQYF.

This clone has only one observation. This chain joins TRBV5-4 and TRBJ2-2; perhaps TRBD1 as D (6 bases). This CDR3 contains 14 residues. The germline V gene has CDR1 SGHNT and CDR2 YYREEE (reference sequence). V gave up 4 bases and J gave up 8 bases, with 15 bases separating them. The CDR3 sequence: CASSPLLQGGELFF. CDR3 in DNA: TGTGCCAGCAGCCCCTTGTTACAGGGTGGGGAGCTGTTTTTT.

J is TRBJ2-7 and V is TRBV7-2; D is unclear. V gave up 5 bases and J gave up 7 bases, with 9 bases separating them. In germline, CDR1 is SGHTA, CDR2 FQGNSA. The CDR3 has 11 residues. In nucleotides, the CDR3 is TGTGCCAGCAGCAAAAATAGAGAGCAGTACTTC. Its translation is CASSKNREQYF. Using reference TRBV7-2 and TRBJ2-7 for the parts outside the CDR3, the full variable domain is GAGVSQSPSNKVTEKGKDVELRCDPISGHTALYWYRQSLGQGLEFLIYFQGNSAPDKSGLPSDRFSAERTGGSVSTLTIQRTQQEDSAVYLCASSKNREQYFGPGTRLTVT.

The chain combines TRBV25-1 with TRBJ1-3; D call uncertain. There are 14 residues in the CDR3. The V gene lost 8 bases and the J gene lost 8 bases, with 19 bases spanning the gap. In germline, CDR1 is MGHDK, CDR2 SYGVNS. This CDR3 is CASREGGGKDTIYF. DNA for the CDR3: TGTGCCAGCCGCGAGGGTGGAGGGAAAGACACCATATATTTT. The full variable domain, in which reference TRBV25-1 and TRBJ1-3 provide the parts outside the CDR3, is EADIYQTPRYLVIGTGKKITLECSQTMGHDKMYWYQQDPGMELHLIHYSYGVNSTEKGDLSSESTVSRIRTEHFPLTLESARPSHTSQYLCASREGGGKDTIYFGEGSWLTVV.

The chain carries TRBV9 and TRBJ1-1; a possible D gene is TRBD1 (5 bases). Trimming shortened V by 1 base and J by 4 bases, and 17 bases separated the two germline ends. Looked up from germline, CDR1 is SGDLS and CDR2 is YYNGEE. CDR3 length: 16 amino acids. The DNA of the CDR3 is TGTGCCAGCAGCGTAAGGGACGGGGGGAGGACCACTGAAGCTTTCTTT. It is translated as CASSVRDGGRTTEAFF. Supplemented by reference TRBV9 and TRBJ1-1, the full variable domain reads DSGVTQTPKHLITATGQRVTLRCSPRSGDLSVYWYQQSLDQGLQFLIQYYNGEERAKGNILERFSAQQFPDLHSELNLSSLELGDSALYFCASSVRDGGRTTEAFFGQGTRLTVV.

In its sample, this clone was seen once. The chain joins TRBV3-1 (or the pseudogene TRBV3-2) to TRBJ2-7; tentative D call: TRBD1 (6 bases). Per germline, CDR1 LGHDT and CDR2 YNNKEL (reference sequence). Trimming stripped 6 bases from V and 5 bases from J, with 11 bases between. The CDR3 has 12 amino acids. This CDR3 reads CASRRGQNEQYF. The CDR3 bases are TGTGCCAGCAGACGAGGACAGAACGAGCAGTACTTC.

CDR3 protein: CASSVVGRGVGSTDTQYF. CDR3 nucleotides: TGTGCCAGCAGCGTAGTAGGACGGGGAGTGGGTAGCACAGATACGCAGTATTTT. The rearrangement uses TRBV9 and TRBJ2-3; perhaps TRBD2 as D (5 bases). Per germline, CDR1 SGDLS and CDR2 YYNGEE. The V end lost 0 bases, the J end lost 0 bases, and 17 bases lay between the germline ends. The CDR3 contains 18 residues.

DNA for the CDR3: TGTGCCAGCAGCATATACAGGGGACAATACGAGCAGTACTTC. It is translated as CASSIYRGQYEQYF. The chain employs TRBV7-9 and TRBJ2-7, with 7 bases aligning to TRBD1. The CDR3 has 14 residues. V lost 5 bases, J lost 4 bases, and 8 bases stayed unmatched. Germline V CDR1 and CDR2: SEHNR, FQNEAQ (reference sequence).

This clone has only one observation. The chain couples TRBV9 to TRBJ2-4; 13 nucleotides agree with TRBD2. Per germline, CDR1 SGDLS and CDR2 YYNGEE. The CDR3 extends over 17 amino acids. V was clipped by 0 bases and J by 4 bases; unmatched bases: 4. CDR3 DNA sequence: TGTGCCAGCAGCGTAGGGAGGACTAGCGGGGGAAAAAACATTCAGTACTTC. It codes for CASSVGRTSGGKNIQYF.

CDR3 nucleotides: TGTGCCAGCAGCAAGAACTACGGGACAGGGGCTGAAGCTTTCTTT. It specifies CASSKNYGTGAEAFF. The chain uses TRBV9 and TRBJ1-1; TRBD1 agrees at 10 bases. CDR1 is SGDLS, CDR2 YYNGEE, per germline. The V segment lost 4 bases and the J segment 6 bases; nucleotides outside the gene matches: 9. The CDR3 extends over 15 amino acids.

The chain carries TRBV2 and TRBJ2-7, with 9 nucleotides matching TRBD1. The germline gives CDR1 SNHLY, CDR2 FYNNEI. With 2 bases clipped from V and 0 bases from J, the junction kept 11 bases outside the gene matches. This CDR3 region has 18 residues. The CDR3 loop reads CASSEWDRESESSYEQYF. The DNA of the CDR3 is TGTGCCAGCAGTGAATGGGACAGGGAGTCGGAGAGCTCCTACGAGCAGTACTTC.

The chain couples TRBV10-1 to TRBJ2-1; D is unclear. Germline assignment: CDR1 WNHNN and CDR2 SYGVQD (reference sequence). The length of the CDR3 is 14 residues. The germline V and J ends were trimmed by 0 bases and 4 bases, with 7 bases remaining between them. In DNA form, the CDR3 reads TGCGCCAGCAGTGAGTCTCCGGGTTACAATGAGCAGTTCTTC. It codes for CASSESPGYNEQFF.

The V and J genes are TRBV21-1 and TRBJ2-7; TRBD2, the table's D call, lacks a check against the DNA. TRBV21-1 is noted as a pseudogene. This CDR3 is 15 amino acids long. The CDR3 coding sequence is TGTGCCAGCAGCACCCCGACTAGCGGGAACTACGAGCAGTACTTC. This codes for CASSTPTSGNYEQYF.

The DNA of the CDR3 is TGTGCCAGCAGTTACTTTAGGGGCTCCCCGGGTGAGCAGTACTTC. Protein: CASSYFRGSPGEQYF. The rearrangement uses TRBV6-5 and TRBJ2-7, with D perhaps TRBD1 (5 bases). The germline V and J ends were trimmed by 1 base and 7 bases, with 17 bases remaining between them. The CDR3 runs to 15 residues. Germline values: CDR1 MNHEY, CDR2 SVGAGI.

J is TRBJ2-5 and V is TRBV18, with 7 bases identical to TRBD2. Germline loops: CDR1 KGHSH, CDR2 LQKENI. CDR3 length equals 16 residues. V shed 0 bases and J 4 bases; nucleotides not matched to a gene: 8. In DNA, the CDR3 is TGTGCCAGCTCACCACCTCTAGCGGCGGGCGCAGAGACCCAGTACTTC. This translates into CASSPPLAAGAETQYF. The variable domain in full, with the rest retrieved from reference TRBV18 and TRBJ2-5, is NAGVMQNPRHLVRRRGQEARLRCSPMKGHSHVYWYRQLPEEGLKFMVYLQKENIIDESGMPKERFSAEFPKEGPSILRIQQVVRGDSAAYFCASSPPLAAGAETQYFGPGTRLLVL.